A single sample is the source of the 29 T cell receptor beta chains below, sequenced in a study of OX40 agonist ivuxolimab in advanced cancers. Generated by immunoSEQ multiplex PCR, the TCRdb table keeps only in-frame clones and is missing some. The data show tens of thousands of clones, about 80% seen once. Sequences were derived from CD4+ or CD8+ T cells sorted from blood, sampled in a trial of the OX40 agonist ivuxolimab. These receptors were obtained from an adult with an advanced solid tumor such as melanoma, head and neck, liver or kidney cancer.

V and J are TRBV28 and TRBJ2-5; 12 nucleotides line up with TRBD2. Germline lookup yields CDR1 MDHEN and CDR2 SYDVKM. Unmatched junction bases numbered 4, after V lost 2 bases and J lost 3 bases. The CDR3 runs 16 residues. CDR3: CASSLPRLAGEETQYF. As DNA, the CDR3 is TGTGCCAGCAGTTTACCCAGACTAGCGGGGGAAGAGACCCAGTACTTC. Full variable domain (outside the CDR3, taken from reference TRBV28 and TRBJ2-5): DVKVTQSSRYLVKRTGEKVFLECVQDMDHENMFWYRQDPGLGLRLIYFSYDVKMKEKGDIPEGYSVSREKKERFSLILESASTNQTSMYLCASSLPRLAGEETQYFGPGTRLLVL.

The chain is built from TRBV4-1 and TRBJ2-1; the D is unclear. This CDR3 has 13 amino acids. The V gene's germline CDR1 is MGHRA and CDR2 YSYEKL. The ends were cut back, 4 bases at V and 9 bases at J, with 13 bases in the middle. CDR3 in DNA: TGCGCCAGCAGCCCCCTTAACGTGGTTGAGCAGTTCTTC. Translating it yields CASSPLNVVEQFF.

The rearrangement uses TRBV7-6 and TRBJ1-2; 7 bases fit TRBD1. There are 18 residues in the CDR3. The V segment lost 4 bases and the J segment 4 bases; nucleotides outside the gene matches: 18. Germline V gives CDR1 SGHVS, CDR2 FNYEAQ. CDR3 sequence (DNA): TGTGCCAGCAGCTGGGACCGGGACAGAACCGCCCGGGGCTATGGCTACACCTTC. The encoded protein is CASSWDRDRTARGYGYTF.

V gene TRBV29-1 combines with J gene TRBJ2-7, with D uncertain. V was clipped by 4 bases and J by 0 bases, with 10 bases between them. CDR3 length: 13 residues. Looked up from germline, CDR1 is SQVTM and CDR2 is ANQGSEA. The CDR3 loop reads CSVGYRTSYEQYF. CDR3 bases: TGCAGCGTTGGGTATAGGACCTCCTACGAGCAGTACTTC.

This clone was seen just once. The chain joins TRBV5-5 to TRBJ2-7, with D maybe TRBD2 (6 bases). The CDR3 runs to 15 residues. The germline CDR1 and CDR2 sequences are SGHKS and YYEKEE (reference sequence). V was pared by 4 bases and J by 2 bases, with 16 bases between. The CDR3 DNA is TGTGCCAGCAGCCAAACTGTTGCGGGGACCTACGAGCAGTACTTC. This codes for CASSQTVAGTYEQYF.

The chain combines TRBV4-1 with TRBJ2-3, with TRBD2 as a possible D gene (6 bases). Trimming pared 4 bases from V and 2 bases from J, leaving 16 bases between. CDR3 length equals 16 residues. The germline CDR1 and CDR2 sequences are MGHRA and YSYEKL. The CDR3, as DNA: TGCGCCAGCAGCCCAGCGTACGGGGGAATCACAGATACGCAGTATTTT. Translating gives CASSPAYGGITDTQYF.

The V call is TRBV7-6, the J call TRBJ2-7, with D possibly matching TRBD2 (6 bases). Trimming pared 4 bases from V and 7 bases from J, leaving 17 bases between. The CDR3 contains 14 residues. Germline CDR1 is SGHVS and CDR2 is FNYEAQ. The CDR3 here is CASSSTSGGVEQYF. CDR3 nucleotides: TGTGCCAGCAGCTCGACCTCCGGAGGGGTAGAGCAGTACTTC.

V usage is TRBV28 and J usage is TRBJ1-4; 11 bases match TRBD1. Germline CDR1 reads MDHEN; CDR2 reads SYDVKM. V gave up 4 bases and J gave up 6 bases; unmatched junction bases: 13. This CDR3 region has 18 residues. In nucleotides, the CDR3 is TGTGCCAGCAGTTCTCATCAACTGGACAGGGGGCTAGATGAAAAACTGTTTTTT. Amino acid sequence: CASSSHQLDRGLDEKLFF.

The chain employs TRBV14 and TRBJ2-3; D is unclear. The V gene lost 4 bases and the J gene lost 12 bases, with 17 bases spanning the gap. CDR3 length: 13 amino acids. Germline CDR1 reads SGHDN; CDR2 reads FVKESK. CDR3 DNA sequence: TGTGCCAGCAGCCCTTATCGAGACACAATTCAGTATTTT. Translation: CASSPYRDTIQYF. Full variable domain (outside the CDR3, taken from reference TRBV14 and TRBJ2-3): EAGVTQFPSHSVIEKGQTVTLRCDPISGHDNLYWYRRVMGKEIKFLLHFVKESKQDESGMPNNRFLAERTGGTYSTLKVQPAELEDSGVYFCASSPYRDTIQYFGPGTRLTVL.

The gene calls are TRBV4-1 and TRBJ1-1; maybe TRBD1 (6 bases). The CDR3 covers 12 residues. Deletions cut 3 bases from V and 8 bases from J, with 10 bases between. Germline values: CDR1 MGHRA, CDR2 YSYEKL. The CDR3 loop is CASSHSDREAFF. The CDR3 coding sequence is TGCGCCAGCAGCCATTCTGACAGGGAAGCTTTCTTT.

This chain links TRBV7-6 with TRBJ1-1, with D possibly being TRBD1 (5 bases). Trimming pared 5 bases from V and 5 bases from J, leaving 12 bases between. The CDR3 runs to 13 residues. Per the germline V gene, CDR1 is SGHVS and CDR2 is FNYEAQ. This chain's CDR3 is CASSRDGWTEAFF. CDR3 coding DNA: TGTGCCAGCAGCCGGGACGGTTGGACTGAAGCTTTCTTT.

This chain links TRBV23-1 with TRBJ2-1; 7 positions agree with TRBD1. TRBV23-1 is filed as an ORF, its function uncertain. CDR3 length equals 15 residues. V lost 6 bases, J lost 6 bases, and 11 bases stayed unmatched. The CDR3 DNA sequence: TGCGCCAGCAGCCAAGACAGGGTCCCCAGCAATGAGCAGTTCTTC. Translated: CASSQDRVPSNEQFF.

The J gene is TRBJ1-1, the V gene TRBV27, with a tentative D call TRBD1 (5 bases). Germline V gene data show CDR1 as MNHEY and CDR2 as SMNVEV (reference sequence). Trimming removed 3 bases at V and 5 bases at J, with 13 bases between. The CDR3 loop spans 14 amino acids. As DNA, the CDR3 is TGTGCCAGCAGTTTCGGAGGGGCGGGTACTGAAGCTTTCTTT. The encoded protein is CASSFGGAGTEAFF.

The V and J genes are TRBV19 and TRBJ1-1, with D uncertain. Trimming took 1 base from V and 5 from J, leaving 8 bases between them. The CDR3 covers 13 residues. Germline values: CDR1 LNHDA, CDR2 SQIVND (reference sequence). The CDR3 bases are TGTGCCAGTAGTATAGGGCTATGGACTGAAGCTTTCTTT. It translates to CASSIGLWTEAFF.

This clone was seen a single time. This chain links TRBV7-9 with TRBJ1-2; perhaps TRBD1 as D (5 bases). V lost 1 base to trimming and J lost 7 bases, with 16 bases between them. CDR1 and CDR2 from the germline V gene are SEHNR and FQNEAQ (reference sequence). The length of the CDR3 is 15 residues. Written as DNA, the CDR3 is TGTGCCAGCAGCTTAGTGGGGGGAAGCACTCCTGGCTACACCTTC. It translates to CASSLVGGSTPGYTF.

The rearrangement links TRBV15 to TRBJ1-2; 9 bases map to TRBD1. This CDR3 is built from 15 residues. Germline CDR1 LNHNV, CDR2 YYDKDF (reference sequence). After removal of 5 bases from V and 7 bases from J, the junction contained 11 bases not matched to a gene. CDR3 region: CATSGDRAGAGGYTF. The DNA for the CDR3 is TGTGCCACCAGCGGGGACAGGGCCGGGGCTGGTGGCTACACCTTC.

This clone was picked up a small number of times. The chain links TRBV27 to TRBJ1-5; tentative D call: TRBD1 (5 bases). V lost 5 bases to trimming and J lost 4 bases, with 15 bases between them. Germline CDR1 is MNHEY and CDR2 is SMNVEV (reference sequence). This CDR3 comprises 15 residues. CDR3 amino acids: CASSGTDPWNQPQHF. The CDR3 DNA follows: TGTGCCAGCAGTGGGACCGACCCGTGGAATCAGCCCCAGCATTTT.

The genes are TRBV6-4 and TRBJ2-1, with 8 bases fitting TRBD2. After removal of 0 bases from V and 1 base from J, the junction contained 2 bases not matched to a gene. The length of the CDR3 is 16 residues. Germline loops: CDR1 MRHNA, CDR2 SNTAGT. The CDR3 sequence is CASSDSTSGSYNEQFF. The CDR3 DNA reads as TGTGCCAGCAGTGACTCAACTAGCGGATCCTACAATGAGCAGTTCTTC.

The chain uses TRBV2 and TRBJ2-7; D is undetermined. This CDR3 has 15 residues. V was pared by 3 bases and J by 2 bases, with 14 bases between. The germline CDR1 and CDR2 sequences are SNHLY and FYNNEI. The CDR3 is CASSDSGDRTYEQYF. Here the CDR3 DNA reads TGTGCCAGCAGTGACAGTGGGGATAGAACCTACGAGCAGTACTTC.

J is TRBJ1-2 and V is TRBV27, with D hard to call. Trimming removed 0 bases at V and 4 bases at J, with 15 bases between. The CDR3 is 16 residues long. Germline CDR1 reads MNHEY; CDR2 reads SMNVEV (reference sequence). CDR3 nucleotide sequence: TGTGCCAGCAGTTTATCTTTCTCCACCGCGGTCTATGGCTACACCTTC. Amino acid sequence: CASSLSFSTAVYGYTF.

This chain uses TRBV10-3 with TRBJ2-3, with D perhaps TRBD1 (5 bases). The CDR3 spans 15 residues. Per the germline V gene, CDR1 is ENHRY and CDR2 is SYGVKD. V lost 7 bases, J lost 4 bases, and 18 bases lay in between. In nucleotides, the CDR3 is TGTGCCATCAAAATGAAGGGGCATGGGCCAGATACGCAGTATTTT. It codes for CAIKMKGHGPDTQYF.

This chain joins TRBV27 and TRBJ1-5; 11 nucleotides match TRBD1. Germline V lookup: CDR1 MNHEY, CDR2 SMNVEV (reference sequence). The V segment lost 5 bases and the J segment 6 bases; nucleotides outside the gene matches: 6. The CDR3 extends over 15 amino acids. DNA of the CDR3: TGTGCCAGCAGTGCCGGGACAGGGGGAACTCAGCCCCAGCATTTT. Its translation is CASSAGTGGTQPQHF.

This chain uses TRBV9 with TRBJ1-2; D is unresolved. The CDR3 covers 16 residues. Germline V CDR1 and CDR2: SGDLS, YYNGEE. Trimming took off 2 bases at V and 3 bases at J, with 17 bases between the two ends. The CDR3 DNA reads TGTGCCAGCAGCGTCCGACCTCGGGAGGGTGACTATGGCTACACCTTC. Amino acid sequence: CASSVRPREGDYGYTF.

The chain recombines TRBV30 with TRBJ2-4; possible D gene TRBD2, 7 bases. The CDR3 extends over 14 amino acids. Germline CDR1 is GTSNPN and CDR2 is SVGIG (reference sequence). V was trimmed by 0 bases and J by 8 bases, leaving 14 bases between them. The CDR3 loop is CAWSVLGGLDIQYF. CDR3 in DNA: TGTGCCTGGAGTGTACTGGGGGGGCTAGACATTCAGTACTTC.

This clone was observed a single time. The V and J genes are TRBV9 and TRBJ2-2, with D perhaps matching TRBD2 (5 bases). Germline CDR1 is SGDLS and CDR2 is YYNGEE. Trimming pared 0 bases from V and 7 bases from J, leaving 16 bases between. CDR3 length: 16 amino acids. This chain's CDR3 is CASSVEGRPLGGELFF. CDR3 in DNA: TGTGCCAGCAGCGTAGAAGGGAGACCCCTCGGCGGGGAGCTGTTTTTT.

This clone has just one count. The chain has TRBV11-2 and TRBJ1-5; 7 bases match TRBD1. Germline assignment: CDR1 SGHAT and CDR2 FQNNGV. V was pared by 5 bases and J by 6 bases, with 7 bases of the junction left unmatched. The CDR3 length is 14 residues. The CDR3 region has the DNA TGTGCCAGCAGCCGGGGACAGTTGGGTCAGCCCCAGCATTTT. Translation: CASSRGQLGQPQHF.

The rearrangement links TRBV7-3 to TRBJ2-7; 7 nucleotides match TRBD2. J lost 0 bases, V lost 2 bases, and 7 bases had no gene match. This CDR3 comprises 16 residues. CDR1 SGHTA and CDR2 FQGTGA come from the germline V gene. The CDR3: CASSLLNGGSSYEQYF. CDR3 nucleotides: TGTGCCAGCAGCTTACTAAATGGCGGGAGCTCCTACGAGCAGTACTTC.

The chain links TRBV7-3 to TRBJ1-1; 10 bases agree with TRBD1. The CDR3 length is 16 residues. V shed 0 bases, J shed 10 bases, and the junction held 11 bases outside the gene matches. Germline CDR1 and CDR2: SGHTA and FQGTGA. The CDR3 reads CASSLTPGQGGPGAFF. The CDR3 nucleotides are TGTGCCAGCAGCTTAACGCCAGGACAGGGGGGCCCCGGAGCTTTCTTT. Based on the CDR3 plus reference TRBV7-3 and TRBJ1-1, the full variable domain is GAGVSQTPSNKVTEKGKYVELRCDPISGHTALYWYRQSLGQGPEFLIYFQGTGAADDSGLPNDRFFAVRPEGSVSTLKIQRTERGDSAVYLCASSLTPGQGGPGAFFGQGTRLTVV.

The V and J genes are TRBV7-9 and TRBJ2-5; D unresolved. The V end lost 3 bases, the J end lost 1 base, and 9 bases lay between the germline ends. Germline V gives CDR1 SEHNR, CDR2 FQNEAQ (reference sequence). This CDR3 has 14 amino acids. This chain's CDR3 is CASSLAGPQETQYF. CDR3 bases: TGTGCCAGCAGCTTGGCTGGCCCCCAAGAGACCCAGTACTTC.